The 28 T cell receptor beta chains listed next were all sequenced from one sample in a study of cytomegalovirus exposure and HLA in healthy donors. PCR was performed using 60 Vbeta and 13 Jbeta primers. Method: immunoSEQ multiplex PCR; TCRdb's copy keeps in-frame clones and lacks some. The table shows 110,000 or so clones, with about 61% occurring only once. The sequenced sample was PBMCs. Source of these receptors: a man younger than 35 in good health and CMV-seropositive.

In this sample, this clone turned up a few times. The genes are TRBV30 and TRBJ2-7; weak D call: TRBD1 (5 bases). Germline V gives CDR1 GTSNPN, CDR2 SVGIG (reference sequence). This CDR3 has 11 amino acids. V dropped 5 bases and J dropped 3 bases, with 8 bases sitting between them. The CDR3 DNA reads TGTGCCTGGGGCAGGGTCTACGAGCAGTACTTC. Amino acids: CAWGRVYEQYF. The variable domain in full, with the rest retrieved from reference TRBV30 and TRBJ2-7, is SQTIHQWPATLVQPVGSPLSLECTVEGTSNPNLYWYRQAAGRGLQLLFYSVGIGQISSEVPQNLSASRPQDRQFILSSKKLLLSDSGFYLCAWGRVYEQYFGPGTRLTVT.

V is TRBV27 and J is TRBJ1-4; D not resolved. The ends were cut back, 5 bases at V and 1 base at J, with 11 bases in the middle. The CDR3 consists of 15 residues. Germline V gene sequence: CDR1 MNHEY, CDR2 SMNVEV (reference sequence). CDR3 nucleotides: TGTGCCAGCAGTACCACCGGGAGAACTAATGAAAAACTGTTTTTT. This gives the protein CASSTTGRTNEKLFF. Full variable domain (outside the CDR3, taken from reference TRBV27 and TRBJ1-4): EAQVTQNPRYLITVTGKKLTVTCSQNMNHEYMSWYRQDPGLGLRQIYYSMNVEVTDKGDVPEGYKVSRKEKRNFPLILESPSPNQTSLYFCASSTTGRTNEKLFFGSGTQLSVL.

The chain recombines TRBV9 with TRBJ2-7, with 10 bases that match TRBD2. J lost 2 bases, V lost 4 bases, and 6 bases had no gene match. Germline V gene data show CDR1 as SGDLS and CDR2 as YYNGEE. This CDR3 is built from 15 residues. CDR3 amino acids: CASSPTSGDPYEQYV. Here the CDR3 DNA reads TGTGCCAGCAGCCCCACTAGCGGGGACCCCTACGAGCAGTACGTC.

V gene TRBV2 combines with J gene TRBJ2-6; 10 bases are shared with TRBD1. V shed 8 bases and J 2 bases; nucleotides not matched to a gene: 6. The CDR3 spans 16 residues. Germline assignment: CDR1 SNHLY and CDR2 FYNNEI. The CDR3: CASSRQGAAGANVLTF. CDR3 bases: TGTGCCAGCTCCCGACAGGGGGCGGCTGGGGCCAACGTCCTGACTTTC.

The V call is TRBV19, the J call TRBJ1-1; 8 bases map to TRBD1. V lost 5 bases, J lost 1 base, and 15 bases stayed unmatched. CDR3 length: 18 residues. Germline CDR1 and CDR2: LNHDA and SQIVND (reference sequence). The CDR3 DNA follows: TGTGCCAGTAGTCCCTGGACAGGGTGGCCGGGTGGGAACACTGAAGCTTTCTTT. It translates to CASSPWTGWPGGNTEAFF.

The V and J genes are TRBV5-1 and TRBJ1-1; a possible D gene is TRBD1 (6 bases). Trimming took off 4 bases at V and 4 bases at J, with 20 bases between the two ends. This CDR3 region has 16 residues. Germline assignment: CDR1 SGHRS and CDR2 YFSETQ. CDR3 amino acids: CASSLGIQGIGTEAFF. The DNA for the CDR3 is TGCGCCAGCAGCCTGGGAATTCAGGGGATTGGCACTGAAGCTTTCTTT.

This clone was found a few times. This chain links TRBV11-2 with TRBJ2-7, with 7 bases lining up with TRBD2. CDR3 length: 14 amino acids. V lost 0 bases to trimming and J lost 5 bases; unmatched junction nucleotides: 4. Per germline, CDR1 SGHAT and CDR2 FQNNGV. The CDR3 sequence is CASSLDGRGDEQYF. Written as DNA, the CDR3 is TGTGCCAGCAGCTTAGATGGGAGGGGCGACGAGCAGTACTTC. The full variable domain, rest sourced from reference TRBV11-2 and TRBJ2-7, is EAGVAQSPRYKIIEKRQSVAFWCNPISGHATLYWYQQILGQGPKLLIQFQNNGVVDDSQLPKDRFSAERLKGVDSTLKIQPAKLEDSAVYLCASSLDGRGDEQYFGPGTRLTVT.

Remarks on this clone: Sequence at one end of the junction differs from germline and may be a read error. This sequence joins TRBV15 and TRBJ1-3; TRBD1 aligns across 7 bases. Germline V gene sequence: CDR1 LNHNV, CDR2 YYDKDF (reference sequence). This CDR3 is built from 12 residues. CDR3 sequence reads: CATSRDRSGTDF. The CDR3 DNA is TGTGCCACCAGCAGAGATCGTAGTGGGACAGATTTT.

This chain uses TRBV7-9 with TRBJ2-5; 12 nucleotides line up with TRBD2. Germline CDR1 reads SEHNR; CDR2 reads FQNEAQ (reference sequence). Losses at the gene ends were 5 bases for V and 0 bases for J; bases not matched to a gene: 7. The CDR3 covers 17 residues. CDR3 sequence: CASSGGLAGNNQETQYF. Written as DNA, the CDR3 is TGTGCCAGCAGCGGAGGACTAGCGGGGAATAACCAAGAGACCCAGTACTTC.

The CDR3 reads CASSSGTGKRAFF. For the CDR3, the DNA is TGTGCCAGCAGCTCCGGGACAGGGAAGAGGGCTTTCTTT. This sequence joins TRBV7-6 and TRBJ1-1, with 9 bases that match TRBD1. Unmatched junction bases numbered 8, after V lost 4 bases and J lost 11 bases. The CDR3 runs to 13 residues. CDR1 and CDR2 (germline): SGHVS, FNYEAQ. The full variable domain, in which reference TRBV7-6 and TRBJ1-1 provide the parts outside the CDR3, is GAGVSQSPRYKVTKRGQDVALRCDPISGHVSLYWYRQALGQGPEFLTYFNYEAQQDKSGLPNDRFSAERPEGSISTLTIQRTEQRDSAMYRCASSSGTGKRAFFGQGTRLTVV.

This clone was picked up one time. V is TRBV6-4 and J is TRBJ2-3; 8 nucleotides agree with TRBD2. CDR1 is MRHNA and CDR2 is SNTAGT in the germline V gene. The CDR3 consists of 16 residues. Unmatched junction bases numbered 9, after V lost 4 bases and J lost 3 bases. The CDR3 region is CASSAGSGGGTDTQYF. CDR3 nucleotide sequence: TGTGCCAGCAGTGCGGGCAGCGGGGGAGGGACAGATACGCAGTATTTT.

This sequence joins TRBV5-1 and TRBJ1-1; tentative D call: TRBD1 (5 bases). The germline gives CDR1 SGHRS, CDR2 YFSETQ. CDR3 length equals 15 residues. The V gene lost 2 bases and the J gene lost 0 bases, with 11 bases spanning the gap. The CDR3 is CASSFGAVMNTEAFF. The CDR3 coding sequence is TGCGCCAGCAGCTTTGGGGCAGTCATGAACACTGAAGCTTTCTTT. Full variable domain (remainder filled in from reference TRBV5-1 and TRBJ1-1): KAGVTQTPRYLIKTRGQQVTLSCSPISGHRSVSWYQQTPGQGLQFLFEYFSETQRNKGNFPGRFSGRQFSNSRSEMNVSTLELGDSALYLCASSFGAVMNTEAFFGQGTRLTVV.

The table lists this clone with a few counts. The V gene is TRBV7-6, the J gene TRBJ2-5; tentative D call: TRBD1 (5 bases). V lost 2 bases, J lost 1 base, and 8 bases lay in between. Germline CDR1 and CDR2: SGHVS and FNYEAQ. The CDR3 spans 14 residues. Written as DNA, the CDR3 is TGTGCCAGCAGCTTAATGACAGTCCAAGAGACCCAGTACTTC. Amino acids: CASSLMTVQETQYF.

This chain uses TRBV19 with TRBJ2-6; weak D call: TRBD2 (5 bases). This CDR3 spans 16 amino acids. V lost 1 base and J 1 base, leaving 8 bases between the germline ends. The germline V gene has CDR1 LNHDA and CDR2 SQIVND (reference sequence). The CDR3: CASSIGAGSGANVLTF. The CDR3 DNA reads TGTGCCAGTAGTATAGGGGCGGGTTCTGGGGCCAACGTCCTGACTTTC.

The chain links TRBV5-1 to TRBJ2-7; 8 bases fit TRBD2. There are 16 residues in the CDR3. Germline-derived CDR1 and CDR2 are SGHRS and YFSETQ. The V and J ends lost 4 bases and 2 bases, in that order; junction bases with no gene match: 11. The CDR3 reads CASSLWESGGPYEQYF. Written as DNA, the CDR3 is TGCGCCAGCAGCCTTTGGGAGAGCGGGGGCCCCTACGAGCAGTACTTC.

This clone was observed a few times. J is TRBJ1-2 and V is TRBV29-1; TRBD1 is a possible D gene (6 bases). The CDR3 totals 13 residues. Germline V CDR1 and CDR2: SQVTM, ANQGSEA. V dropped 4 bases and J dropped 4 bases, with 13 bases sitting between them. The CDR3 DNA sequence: TGCAGCGTTGGGCCGGGACAAACCTATGGCTACACCTTC. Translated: CSVGPGQTYGYTF.

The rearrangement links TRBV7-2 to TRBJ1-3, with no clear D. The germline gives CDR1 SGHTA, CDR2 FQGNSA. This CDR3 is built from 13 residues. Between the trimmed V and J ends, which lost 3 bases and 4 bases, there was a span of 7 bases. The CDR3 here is CASSFRSGNTIYF. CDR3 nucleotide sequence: TGTGCCAGCAGCTTCCGGTCCGGAAACACCATATATTTT.

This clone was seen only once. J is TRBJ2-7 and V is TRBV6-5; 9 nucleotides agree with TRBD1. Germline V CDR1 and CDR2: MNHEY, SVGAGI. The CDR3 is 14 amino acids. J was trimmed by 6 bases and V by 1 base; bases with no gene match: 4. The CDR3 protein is CASSYWGQGREQYF. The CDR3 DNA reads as TGTGCCAGCAGTTACTGGGGACAGGGTCGCGAGCAGTACTTC.

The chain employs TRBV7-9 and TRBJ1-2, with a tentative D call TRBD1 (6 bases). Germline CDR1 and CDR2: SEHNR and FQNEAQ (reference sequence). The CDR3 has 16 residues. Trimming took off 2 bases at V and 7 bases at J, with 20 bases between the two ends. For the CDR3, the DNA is TGTGCCAGCAGCTTAAGGACCGGGGGGCGAGAGGTTGGCTACACCTTC. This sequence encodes CASSLRTGGREVGYTF. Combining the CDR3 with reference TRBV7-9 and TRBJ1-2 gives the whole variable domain DTGVSQNPRHKITKRGQNVTFRCDPISEHNRLYWYRQTLGQGPEFLTYFQNEAQLEKSRLLSDRFSAERPKGSFSTLEIQRTEQGDSAMYLCASSLRTGGREVGYTFGSGTRLTVV.

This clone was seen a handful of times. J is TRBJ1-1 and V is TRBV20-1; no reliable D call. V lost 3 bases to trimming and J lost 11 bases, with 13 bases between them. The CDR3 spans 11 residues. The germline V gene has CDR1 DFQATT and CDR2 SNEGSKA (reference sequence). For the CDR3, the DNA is TGCAGTGCTAGGATGGGTCTAGAGGCTTTCTTT. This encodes CSARMGLEAFF.

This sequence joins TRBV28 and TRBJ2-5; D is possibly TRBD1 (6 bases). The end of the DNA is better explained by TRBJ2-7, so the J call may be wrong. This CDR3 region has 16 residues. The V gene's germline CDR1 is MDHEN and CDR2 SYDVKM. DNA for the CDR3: TGTGCCAGCAGTTTATTAACAGGGTCTTCCTCCTACGAGCAGTACTTC. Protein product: CASSLLTGSSSYEQYF.

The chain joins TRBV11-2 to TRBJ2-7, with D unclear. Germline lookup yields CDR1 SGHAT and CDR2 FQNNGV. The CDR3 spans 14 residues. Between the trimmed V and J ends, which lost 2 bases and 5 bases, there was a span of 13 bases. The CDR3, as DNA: TGTGCCAGCAGCTTACTACAGTCATTTAACGAGCAGTACGTC. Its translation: CASSLLQSFNEQYV.

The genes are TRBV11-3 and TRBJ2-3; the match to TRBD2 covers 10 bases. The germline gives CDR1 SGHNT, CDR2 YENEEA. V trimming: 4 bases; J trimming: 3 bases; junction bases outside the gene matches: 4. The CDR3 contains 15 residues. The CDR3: CASSSSGGWTDTQYF. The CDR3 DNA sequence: TGTGCCAGCAGCTCTAGCGGGGGTTGGACAGATACGCAGTATTTT.

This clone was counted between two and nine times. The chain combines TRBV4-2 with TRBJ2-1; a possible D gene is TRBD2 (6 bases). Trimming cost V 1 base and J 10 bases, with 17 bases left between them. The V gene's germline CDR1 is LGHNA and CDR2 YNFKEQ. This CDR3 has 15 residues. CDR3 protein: CASSQVGTNGGEQFF. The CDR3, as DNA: TGTGCCAGCAGCCAAGTGGGCACGAATGGGGGGGAGCAGTTCTTC.

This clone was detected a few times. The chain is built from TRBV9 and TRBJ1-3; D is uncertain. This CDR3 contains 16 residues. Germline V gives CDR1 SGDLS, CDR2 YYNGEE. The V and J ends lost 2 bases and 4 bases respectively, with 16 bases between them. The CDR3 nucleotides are TGTGCCAGCAGCGTCACACTTCAGCCGGGAGGAAACACCATATATTTT. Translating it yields CASSVTLQPGGNTIYF.

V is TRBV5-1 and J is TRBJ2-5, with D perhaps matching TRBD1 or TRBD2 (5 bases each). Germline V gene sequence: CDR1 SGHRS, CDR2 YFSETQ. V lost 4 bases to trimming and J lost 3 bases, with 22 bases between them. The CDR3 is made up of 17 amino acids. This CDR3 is CASSMGVARAAEETQYF. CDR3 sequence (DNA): TGCGCCAGCAGCATGGGGGTAGCGCGTGCGGCTGAAGAGACCCAGTACTTC.

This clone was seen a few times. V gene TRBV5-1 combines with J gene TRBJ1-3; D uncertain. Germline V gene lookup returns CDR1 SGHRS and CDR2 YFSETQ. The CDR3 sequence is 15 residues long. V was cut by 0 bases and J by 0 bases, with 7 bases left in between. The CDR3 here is CASSLEPSSGNTIYF. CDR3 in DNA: TGCGCCAGCAGCTTGGAACCGAGCTCTGGAAACACCATATATTTT. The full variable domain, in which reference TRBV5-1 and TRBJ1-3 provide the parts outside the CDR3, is KAGVTQTPRYLIKTRGQQVTLSCSPISGHRSVSWYQQTPGQGLQFLFEYFSETQRNKGNFPGRFSGRQFSNSRSEMNVSTLELGDSALYLCASSLEPSSGNTIYFGEGSWLTVV.

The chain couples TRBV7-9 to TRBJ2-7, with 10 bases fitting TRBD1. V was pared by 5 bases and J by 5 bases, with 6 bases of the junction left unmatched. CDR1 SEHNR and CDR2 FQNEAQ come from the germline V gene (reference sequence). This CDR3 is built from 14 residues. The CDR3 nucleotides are TGTGCCAGCAGCCTCGACAGGGGGCGGGACGAGCAGTACGTC. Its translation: CASSLDRGRDEQYV.